These 5 T cell receptor beta chains were all obtained from the same sample, sequenced in a study of blood T cells in healthy people across ages. Alongside a J-beta primer mix, a sample-barcoded 5' primer served in a second PCR lasting about 7 to 12 cycles. TCRdb re-called the 5' RACE reads through MiXCR, storing one row per CDR3 protein. The data show over a million distinct CDR3 sequences, with approximately 59% seen just once and under 8.5% held by the top ten. Sequenced material: blood. The receptor set was obtained from a man younger than 35 in good health.

This clonotype was seen a handful of times. V gene TRBV10-2 combines with J gene TRBJ2-1; D is unclear. Germline V gene data show CDR1 as WSHSY and CDR2 as SAAADI. This CDR3 comprises 14 residues. V lost 2 bases to trimming and J lost 9 bases, with 14 bases between them. This chain's CDR3 is CASSEPPFSTEQFF. The CDR3, as DNA: TGCGCCAGCAGTGAGCCCCCTTTTAGCACTGAGCAGTTCTTC.

The rearrangement uses TRBV4-1 and TRBJ2-4, with 11 bases matching TRBD1. Germline V gene sequence: CDR1 MGHRA, CDR2 YSYEKL. The CDR3 extends over 18 amino acids. With V trimmed by 3 bases and J by 0 bases, 7 bases remained unmatched. The CDR3 region is CASSQAPGQGVAKNIQYF. The CDR3 DNA is TGCGCCAGCAGCCAGGCTCCGGGACAGGGGGTAGCCAAAAACATTCAGTACTTC.

The gene calls are TRBV4-3 and TRBJ2-5, with no clear D. This CDR3 contains 10 residues. CDR1 and CDR2 from the germline V gene are LGHNA and YSLEER. V was clipped by 4 bases and J by 12 bases, with 9 bases between them. CDR3 bases: TGCGCCAGCAGCCGGGTCTCCAAGTACTTC. Protein product: CASSRVSKYF.

This clonotype was seen ten or more times. The CDR3 loop is CSVVSGVSYEQYF. CDR3 nucleotide sequence: TGCAGCGTTGTATCAGGGGTCAGTTACGAGCAGTACTTC. The genes are TRBV29-1 and TRBJ2-7; D may be TRBD1 (6 bases). CDR3 length: 13 residues. Germline V gene data show CDR1 as SQVTM and CDR2 as ANQGSEA. V dropped 4 bases and J dropped 4 bases, with 14 bases sitting between them.

The chain links TRBV29-1 to TRBJ2-1; D uncertain. The length of the CDR3 is 12 residues. The V end was cut by 7 bases, the J end by 8 bases, with 15 bases between. Germline loops: CDR1 SQVTM, CDR2 ANQGSEA. CDR3 sequence: CSALTGNDEQFF. The CDR3 DNA reads as TGCAGCGCTCTAACTGGGAACGATGAGCAGTTCTTC.